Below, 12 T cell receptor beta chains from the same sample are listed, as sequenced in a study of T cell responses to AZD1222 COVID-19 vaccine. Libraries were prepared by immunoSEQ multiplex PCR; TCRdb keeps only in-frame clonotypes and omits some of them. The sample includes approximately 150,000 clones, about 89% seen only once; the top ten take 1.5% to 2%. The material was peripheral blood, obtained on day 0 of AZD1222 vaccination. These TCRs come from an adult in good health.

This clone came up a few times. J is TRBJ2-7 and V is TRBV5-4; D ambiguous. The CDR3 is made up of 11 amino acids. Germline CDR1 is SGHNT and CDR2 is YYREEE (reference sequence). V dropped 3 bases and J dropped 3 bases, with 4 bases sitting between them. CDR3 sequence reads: CASSSRYEQYF. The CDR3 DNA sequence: TGTGCCAGCAGCTCCCGCTACGAGCAGTACTTC.

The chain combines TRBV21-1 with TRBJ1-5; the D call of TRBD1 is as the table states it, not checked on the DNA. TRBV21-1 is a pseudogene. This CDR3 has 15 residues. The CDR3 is CASSNTAISNQPQHF. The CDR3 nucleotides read TGTGCCAGCAGCAACACAGCCATTAGCAATCAGCCCCAGCATTTT.

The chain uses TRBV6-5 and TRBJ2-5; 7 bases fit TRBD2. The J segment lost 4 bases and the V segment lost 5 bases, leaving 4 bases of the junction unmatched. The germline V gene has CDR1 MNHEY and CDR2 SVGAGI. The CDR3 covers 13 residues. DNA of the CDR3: TGTGCCAGCAGTCGGGACTATTCAGAGACCCAGTACTTC. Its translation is CASSRDYSETQYF.

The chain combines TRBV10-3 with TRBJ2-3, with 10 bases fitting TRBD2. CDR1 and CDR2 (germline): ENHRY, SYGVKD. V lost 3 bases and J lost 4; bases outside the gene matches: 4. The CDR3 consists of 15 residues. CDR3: CAISDLAGAADTQYF. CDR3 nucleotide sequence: TGTGCCATCAGTGATCTAGCGGGAGCTGCAGATACGCAGTATTTT.

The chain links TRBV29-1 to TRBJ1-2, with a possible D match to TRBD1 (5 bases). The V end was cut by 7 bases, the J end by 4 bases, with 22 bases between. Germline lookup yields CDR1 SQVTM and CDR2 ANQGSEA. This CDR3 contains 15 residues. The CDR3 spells CSAPAPGPAGYGYTF. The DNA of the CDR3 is TGCAGCGCTCCAGCACCGGGACCCGCGGGCTATGGCTACACCTTC.

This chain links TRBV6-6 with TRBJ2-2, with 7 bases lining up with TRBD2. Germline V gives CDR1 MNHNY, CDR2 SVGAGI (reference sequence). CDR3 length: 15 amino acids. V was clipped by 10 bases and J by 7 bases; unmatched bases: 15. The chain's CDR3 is CATLLAAGVSGELFF. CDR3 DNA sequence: TGTGCCACCCTCCTGGCGGCGGGAGTGAGCGGGGAGCTGTTTTTT.

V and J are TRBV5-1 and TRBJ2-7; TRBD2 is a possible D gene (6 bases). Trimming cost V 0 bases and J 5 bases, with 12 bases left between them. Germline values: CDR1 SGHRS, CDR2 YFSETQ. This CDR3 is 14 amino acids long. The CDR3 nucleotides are TGCGCCAGCAGCTTGGCTGGAGGGGACCACGAGCAGTACTTC. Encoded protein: CASSLAGGDHEQYF.

CDR3 coding DNA: TGTGCCAGTACCGATATGGGAGGAATGGGGCAGTTCTTC. Amino acids: CASTDMGGMGQFF. The V call is TRBV19, the J call TRBJ2-1; D is perhaps TRBD2 (6 bases). V was shortened by 7 bases and J by 12 bases, with 19 bases between the two germline ends. Germline CDR1 reads LNHDA; CDR2 reads SQIVND (reference sequence). The CDR3 runs 13 residues.

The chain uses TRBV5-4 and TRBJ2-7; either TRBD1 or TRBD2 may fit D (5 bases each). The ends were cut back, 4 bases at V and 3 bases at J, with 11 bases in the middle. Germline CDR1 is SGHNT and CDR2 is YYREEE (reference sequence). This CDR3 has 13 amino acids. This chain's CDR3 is CASSLGGDYEQYV. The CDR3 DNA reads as TGTGCCAGCAGCCTTGGGGGAGACTACGAGCAGTACGTC.

Here the CDR3 reads CATTPKAGGSTGELFF. In DNA, the CDR3 is TGTGCCACAACCCCAAAAGCGGGAGGATCCACCGGGGAGCTGTTTTTT. This rearrangement joins TRBV15 to TRBJ2-2, with TRBD2 identical over 9 bases. Germline CDR1 is LNHNV and CDR2 is YYDKDF (reference sequence). CDR3 length: 16 amino acids. Trimming cost V 9 bases and J 4 bases; bases outside gene matches: 12.

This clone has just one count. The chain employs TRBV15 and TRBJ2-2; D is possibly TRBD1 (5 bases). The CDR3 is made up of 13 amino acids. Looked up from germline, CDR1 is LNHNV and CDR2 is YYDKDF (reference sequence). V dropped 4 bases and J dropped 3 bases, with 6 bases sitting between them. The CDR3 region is CATSKQDTGELFF. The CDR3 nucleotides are TGTGCCACCAGCAAACAGGACACCGGGGAGCTGTTTTTT.

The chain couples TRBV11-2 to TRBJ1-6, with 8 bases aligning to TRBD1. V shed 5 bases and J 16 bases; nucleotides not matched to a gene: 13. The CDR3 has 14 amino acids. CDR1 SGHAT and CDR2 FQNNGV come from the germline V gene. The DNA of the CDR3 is TGTGCCAGCAGCCCTACCGATAATGGACAGGGACTCCACTTT. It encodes CASSPTDNGQGLHF.